Listed here is a single T cell receptor beta chain. This receptor's antigen is unknown. No much larger clone is present one base from it, and per-base qualities are unavailable. Libraries came from the immunoSEQ multiplex PCR assay. RNA was extracted from all samples and reverse transcribed into cDNA as template for TCR sequencing. First-strand cDNA was synthesized with SuperScript III using a 2:1 mix of oligo-dT and random hexamers. A synthetic immune receptor repertoire was used to assess amplification bias, and residual bias was removed computationally. Concerning the study's data processing: Raw reads were preprocessed to remove errors, and CDR3 was defined by IMGT conventions from the conserved cysteine to phenylalanine. Clonality was computed as 1 minus the Shannon entropy, with the entropy normalized by log2 of the number of productive unique TCRs. Whether scalp clones were CD4 or CD8 was inferred by matching scalp TCRbeta sequences against CD4 and CD8 repertoires sorted from blood. The source is immuneACCESS, and TCRdb retained only in-frame sequences with V and J called. Part of the clones is not carried over; for the studies checked, unresolved V genes explain less than half of this, and the remainder is unexplained. That table supplies the V and J calls and clone size; D and trimming were determined from the DNA. The sample includes 200,000 or so clones, with around 62% observed a single time. Together, the top ten hold under 0.5% of the sample.

According to the study, the label for this sample's time point signals: baseline before oral tofacitinib. Lesional scalp punch biopsies and peripheral blood were obtained from alopecia areata patients. After PBMCs were isolated by density centrifugation and stained for CD3, CD4 and CD8, a FACSAria was used to sort CD4+ and CD8+ T cells. This sample is drawn from a study of CD8+ T cells in alopecia areata (dated by TCRdb to the late 2010s). Describing the broader study: Treated patients were enrolled in an open-label pilot trial of oral tofacitinib, 5 to 10 mg twice daily, for moderate-to-severe alopecia areata. Clonality in the scalp was compared among normal scalp (n=4), patchy alopecia areata scalp (n=8), and alopecia totalis/universalis scalp (n=8). The study used high-throughput TCRbeta sequencing to examine T cell clonal expansion in alopecia areata, in both the C3H/HeJ mouse model and human patients. Tofacitinib-treated patients had biopsies at baseline and at 4 and 24 weeks of treatment, with a later scalp biopsy in several patients. TCRbeta CDR3 regions were amplified by immunoSEQ multiplex PCR with 35 Vbeta forward and 13 Jbeta reverse primers. Human TCRbeta sequencing covered scalp tissue and sorted CD4+ and CD8+ peripheral blood T cells from patchy and totalis/universalis alopecia areata patients and healthy controls. RNA came from the PAXgene miRNA kit for fixed scalp, the miRNeasy kit for PBMCs, and the RNeasy kit for mouse skin. Patients received tofacitinib for 6 to 18 months and were then followed off drug for 6 months to check for delayed response and recurrence. Summary of the overall study and its limitations: Higher clonality and more expanded CD8+ clones were observed in lesional scalp than in normal scalp, particularly in alopecia totalis/universalis, a finding suggestive of antigenic drive. Shared TCR sequences between patients were less evident than in mice, which may be partly attributable to HLA diversity in the patient population. Scalp TCR repertoire analysis is complicated because resident alphabeta T cells in normal human skin are also sequenced, whereas mouse skin is dominated by gammadelta T cells.

The CDR3 goes from the cysteine to the phenylalanine over 12 residues. Only the CDR3 DNA is retained, 36 bases long and in frame from the first base. CDR1 MNHNS and CDR2 SASEGT are derived from the germline V gene. V lost 6 bases and J lost 4 bases; the stretch between them is 7 bases long. The receptor comes from a human donor with alopecia areata. Sequenced here: CD4+ T cells sorted from blood, sampled at week 0. The chain joins TRBV6-1 to TRBJ1-3; no D gene call is confident. The CDR3 amino acid sequence is: CASSGLGNTIYF. In nucleotides, the sequence is TGTGCCAGCAGCGGACTGGGAAACACCATATATTTT.